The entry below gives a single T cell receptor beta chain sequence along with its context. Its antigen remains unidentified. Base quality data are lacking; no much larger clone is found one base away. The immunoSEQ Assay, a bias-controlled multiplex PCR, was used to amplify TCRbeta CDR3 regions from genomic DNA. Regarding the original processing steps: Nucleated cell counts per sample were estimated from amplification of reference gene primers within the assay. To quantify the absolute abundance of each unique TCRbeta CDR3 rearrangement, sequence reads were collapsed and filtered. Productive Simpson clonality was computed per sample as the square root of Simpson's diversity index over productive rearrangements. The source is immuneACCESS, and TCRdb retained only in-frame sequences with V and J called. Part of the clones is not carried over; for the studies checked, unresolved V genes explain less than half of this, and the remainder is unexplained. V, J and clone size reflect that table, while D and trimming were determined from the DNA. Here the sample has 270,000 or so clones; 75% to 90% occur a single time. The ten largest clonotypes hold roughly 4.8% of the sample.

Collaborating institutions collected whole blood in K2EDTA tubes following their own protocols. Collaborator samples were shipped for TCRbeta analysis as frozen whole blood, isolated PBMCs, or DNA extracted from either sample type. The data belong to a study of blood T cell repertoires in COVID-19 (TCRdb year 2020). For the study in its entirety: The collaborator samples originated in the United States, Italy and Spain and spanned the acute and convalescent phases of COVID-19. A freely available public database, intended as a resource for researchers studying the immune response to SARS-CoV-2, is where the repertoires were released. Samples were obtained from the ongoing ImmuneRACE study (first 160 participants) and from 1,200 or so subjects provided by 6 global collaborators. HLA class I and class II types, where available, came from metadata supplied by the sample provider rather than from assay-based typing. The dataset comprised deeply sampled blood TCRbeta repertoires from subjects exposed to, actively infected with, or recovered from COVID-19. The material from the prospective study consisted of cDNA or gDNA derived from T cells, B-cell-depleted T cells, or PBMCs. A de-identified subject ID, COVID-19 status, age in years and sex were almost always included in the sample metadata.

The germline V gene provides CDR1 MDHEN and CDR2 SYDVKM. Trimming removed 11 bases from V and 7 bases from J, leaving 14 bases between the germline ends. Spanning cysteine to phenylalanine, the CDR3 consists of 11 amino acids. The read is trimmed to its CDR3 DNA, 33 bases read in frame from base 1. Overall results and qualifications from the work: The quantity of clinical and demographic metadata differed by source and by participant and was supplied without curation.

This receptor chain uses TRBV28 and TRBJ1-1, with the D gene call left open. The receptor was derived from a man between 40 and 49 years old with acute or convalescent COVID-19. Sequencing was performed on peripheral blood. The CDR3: CASREGNEAFF. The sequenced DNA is TGTGCCTCCAGAGAGGGTAATGAAGCTTTCTTT.